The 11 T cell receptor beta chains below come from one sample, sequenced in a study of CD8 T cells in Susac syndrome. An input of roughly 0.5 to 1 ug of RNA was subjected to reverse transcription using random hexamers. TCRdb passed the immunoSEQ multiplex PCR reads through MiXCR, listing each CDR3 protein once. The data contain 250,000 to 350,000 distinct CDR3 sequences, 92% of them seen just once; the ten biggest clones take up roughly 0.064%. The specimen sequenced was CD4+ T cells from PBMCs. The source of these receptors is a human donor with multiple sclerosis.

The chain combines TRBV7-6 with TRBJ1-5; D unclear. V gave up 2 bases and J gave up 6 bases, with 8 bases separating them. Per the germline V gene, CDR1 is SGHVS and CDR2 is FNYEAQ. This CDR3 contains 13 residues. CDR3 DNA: TGTGCCAGCAGCTTACGGCCGAGTCAGCCCCAGCATTTT. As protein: CASSLRPSQPQHF.

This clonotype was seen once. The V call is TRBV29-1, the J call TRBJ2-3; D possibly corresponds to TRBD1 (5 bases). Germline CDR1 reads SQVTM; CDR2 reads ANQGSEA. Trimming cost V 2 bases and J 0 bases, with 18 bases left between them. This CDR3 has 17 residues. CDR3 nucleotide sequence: TGCAGCGTTGAAAGCCGTGGGGCGAAACTTAGCACAGATACGCAGTATTTT. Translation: CSVESRGAKLSTDTQYF.

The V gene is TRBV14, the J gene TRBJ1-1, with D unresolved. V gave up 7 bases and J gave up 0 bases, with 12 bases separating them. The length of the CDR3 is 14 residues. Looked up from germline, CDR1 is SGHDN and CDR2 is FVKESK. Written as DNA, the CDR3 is TGTGCCAGCAAAGGCCCCCAAATGAACACTGAAGCTTTCTTT. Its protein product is CASKGPQMNTEAFF. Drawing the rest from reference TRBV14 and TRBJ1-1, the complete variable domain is EAGVTQFPSHSVIEKGQTVTLRCDPISGHDNLYWYRRVMGKEIKFLLHFVKESKQDESGMPNNRFLAERTGGTYSTLKVQPAELEDSGVYFCASKGPQMNTEAFFGQGTRLTVV.

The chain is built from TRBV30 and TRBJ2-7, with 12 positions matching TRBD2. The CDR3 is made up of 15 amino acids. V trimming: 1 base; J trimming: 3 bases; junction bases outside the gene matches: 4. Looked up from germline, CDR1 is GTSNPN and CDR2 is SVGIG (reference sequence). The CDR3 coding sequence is TGTGCCTGGAGTGCCGGACTAGCGGGACTCTACGAGCAGTACTTC. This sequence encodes CAWSAGLAGLYEQYF.

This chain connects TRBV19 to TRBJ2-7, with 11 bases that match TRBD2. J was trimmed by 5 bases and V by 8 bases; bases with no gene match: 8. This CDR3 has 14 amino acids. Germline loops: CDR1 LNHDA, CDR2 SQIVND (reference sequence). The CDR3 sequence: CASSTTSGANEQYF. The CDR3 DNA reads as TGTGCCAGTTCTACGACTAGCGGGGCGAACGAGCAGTACTTC.

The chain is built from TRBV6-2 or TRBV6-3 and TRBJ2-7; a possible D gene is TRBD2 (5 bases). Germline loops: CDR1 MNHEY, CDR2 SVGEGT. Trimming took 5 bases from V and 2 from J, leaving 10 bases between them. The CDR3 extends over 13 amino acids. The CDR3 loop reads CASSDTLAYEQYF. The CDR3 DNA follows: TGTGCCAGCAGTGACACACTAGCCTACGAGCAGTACTTC.

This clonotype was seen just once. The CDR3 coding sequence is TGCGCCAGCAGCCAAGAGGGCAGGCAGCCCCAGCATTTT. Amino acid sequence: CASSQEGRQPQHF. This chain joins TRBV4-3 and TRBJ1-5; D is uncertain. V lost 0 bases, J lost 7 bases, and 7 bases lay in between. The CDR3 totals 13 residues. Germline values: CDR1 LGHNA, CDR2 YSLEER.

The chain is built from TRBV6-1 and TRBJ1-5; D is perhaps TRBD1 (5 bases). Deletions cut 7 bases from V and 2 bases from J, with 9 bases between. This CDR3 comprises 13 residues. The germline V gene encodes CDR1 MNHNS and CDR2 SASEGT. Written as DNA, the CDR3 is TGTGCCAGCAATTGGGGGGGCAATCAGCCCCAGCATTTT. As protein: CASNWGGNQPQHF.

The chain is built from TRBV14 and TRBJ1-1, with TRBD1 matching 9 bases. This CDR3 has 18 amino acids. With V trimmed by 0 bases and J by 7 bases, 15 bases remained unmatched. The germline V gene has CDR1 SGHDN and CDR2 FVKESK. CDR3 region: CASSQDRGMTGGIGEAFF. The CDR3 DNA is TGTGCCAGCAGCCAAGATCGCGGTATGACAGGGGGAATCGGTGAAGCTTTCTTT.

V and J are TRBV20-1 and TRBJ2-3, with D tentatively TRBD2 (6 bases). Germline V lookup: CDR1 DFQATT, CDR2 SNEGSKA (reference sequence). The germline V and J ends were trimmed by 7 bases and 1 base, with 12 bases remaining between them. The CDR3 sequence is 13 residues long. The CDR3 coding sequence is TGCAGTGTTAGCCCGGGAGGCACAGATACGCAGTATTTT. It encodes CSVSPGGTDTQYF.

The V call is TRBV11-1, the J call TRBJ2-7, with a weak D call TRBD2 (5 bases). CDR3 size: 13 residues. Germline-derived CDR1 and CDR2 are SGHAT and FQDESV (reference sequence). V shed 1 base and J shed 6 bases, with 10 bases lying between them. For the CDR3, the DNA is TGTGCCAGCAGCTTAGGAGGGCGGATCGAGCAGTACTTC. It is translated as CASSLGGRIEQYF. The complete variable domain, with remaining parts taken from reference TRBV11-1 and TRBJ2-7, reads EAEVAQSPRYKITEKSQAVAFWCDPISGHATLYWYRQILGQGPELLVQFQDESVVDDSQLPKDRFSAERLKGVDSTLKIQPAELGDSAMYLCASSLGGRIEQYFGPGTRLTVT.